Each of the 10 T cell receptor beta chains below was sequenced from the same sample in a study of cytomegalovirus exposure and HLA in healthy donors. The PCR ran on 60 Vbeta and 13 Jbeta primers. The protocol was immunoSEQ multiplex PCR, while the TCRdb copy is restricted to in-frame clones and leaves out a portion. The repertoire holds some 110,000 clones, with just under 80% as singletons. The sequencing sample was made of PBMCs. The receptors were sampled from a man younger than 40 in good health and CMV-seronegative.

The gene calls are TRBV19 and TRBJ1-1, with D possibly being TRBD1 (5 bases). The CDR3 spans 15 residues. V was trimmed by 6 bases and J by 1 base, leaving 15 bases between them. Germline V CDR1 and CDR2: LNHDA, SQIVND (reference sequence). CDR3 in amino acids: CASRGPWAGNTEAFF. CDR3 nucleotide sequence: TGTGCCAGTAGGGGGCCATGGGCAGGGAACACTGAAGCTTTCTTT. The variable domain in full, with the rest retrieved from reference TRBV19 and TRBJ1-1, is DGGITQSPKYLFRKEGQNVTLSCEQNLNHDAMYWYRQDPGQGLRLIYYSQIVNDFQKGDIAEGYSVSREKKESFPLTVTSAQKNPTAFYLCASRGPWAGNTEAFFGQGTRLTVV.

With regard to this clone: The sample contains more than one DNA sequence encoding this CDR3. CDR3 sequence reads: CASSELRLAGEDEQYF. The CDR3, as DNA: TGTGCCAGCAGTGAGCTCAGGCTAGCGGGAGAGGACGAGCAGTACTTC. The J gene is TRBJ2-7, the V gene TRBV2, with 10 bases matching TRBD2. This CDR3 region has 16 residues. In germline, CDR1 is SNHLY, CDR2 FYNNEI. Losses at the gene ends were 3 bases for V and 5 bases for J; bases not matched to a gene: 10.

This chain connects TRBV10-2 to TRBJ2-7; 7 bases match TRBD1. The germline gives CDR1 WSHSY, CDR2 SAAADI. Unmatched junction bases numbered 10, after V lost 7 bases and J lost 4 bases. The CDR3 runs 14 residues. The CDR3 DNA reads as TGCGCCAGCACCTTAAGGCAGGGGGATTACGAGCAGTACTTC. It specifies CASTLRQGDYEQYF.

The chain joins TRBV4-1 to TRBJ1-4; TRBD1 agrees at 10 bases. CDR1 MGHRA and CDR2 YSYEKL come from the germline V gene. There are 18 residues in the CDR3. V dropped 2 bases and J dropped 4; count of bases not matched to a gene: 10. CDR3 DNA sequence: TGCGCCAGCAGCCAATTTACCGGGACAGGGGCCCATAATGAAAAACTGTTTTTT. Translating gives CASSQFTGTGAHNEKLFF.

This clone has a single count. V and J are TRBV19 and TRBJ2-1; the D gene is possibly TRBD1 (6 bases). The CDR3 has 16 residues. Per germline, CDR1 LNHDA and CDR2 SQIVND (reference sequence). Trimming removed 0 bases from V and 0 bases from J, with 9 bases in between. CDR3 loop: CASSIETGSSYNEQFF. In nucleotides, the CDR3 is TGTGCCAGTAGTATAGAAACAGGGAGCTCCTACAATGAGCAGTTCTTC.

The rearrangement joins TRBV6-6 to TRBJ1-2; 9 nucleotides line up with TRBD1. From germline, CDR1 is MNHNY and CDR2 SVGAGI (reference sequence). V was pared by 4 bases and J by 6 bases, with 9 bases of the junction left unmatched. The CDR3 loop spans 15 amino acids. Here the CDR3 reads CASSSPGQGSHGYTF. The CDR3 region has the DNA TGTGCCAGCAGTTCCCCGGGACAGGGTTCCCATGGCTACACCTTC.

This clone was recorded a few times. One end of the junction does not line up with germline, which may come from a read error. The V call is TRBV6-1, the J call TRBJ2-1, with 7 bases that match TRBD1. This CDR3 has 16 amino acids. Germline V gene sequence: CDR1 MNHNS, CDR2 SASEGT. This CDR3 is CASSQAGTDSYNEQFF. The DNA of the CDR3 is TGTGCCAGCAGTCAAGCCGGGACAGACTCCTACAATGAGCAGTTCTTC.

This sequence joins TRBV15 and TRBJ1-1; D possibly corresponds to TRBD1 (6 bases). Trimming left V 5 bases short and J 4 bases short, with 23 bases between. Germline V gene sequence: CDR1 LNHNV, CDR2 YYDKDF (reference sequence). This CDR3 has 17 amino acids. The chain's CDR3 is CATSSEGRGASGTEAFF. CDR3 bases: TGTGCCACCAGCTCAGAGGGACGGGGGGCTTCGGGCACTGAAGCTTTCTTT.

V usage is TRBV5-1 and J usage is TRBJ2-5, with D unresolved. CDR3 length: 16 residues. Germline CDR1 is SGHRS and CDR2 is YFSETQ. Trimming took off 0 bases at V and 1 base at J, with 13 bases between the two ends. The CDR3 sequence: CASSLAGLVSQETQYF. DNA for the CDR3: TGCGCCAGCAGCTTGGCCGGTTTGGTCTCCCAAGAGACCCAGTACTTC.

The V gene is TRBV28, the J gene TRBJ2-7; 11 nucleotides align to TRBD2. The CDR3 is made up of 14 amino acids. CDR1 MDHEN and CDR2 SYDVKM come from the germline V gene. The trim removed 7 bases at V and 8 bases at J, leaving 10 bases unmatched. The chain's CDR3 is CASTPGTSGSQQYF. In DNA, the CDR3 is TGTGCCAGCACTCCCGGGACTAGCGGTTCCCAGCAGTACTTC.